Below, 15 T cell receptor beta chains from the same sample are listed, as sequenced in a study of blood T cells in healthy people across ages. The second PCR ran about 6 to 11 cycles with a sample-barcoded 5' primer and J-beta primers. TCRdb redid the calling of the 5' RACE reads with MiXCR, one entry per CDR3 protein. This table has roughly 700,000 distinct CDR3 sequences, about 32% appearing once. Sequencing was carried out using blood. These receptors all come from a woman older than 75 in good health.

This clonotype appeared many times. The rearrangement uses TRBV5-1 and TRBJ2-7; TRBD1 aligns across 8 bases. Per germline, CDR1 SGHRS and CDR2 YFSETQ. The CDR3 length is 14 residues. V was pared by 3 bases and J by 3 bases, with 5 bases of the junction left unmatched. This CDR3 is CASSWGTGDYEQYF. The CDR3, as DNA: TGCGCCAGCAGCTGGGGGACAGGAGACTACGAGCAGTACTTC. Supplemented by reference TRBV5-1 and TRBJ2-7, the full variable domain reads KAGVTQTPRYLIKTRGQQVTLSCSPISGHRSVSWYQQTPGQGLQFLFEYFSETQRNKGNFPGRFSGRQFSNSRSEMNVSTLELGDSALYLCASSWGTGDYEQYFGPGTRLTVT.

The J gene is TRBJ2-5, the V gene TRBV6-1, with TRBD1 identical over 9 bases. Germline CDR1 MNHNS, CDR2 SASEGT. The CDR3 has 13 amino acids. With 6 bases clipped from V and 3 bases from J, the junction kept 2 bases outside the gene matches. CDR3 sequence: CASRGTGKETQYF. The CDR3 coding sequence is TGTGCCAGCAGGGGGACAGGGAAAGAGACCCAGTACTTC.

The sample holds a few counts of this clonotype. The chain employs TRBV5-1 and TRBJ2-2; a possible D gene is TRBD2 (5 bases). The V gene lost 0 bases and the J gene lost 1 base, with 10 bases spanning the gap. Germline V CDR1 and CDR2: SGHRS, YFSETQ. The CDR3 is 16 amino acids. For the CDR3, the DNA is TGCGCCAGCAGCTTGGTAGCGACACTGAACACCGGGGAGCTGTTTTTT. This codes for CASSLVATLNTGELFF. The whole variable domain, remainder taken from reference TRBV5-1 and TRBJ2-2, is KAGVTQTPRYLIKTRGQQVTLSCSPISGHRSVSWYQQTPGQGLQFLFEYFSETQRNKGNFPGRFSGRQFSNSRSEMNVSTLELGDSALYLCASSLVATLNTGELFFGEGSRLTVL.

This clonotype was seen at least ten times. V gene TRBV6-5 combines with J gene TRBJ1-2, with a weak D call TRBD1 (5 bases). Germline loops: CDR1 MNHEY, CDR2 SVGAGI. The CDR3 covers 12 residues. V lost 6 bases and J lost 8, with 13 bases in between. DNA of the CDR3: TGTGCCAGCAGCCGGAGCGGGGACGGCTACACCTTC. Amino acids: CASSRSGDGYTF.

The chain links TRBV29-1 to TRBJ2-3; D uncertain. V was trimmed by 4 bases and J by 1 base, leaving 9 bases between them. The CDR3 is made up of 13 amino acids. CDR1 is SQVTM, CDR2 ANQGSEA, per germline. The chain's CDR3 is CSVALAGTDTQYF. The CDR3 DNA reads TGCAGCGTTGCCCTGGCGGGCACAGATACGCAGTATTTT.

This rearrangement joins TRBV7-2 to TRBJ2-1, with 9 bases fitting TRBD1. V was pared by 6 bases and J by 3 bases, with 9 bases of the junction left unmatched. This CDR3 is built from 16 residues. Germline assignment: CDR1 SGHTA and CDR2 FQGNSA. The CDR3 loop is CASSPPGTGIYNEQFF. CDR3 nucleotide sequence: TGTGCCAGCAGTCCCCCGGGGACAGGGATCTACAATGAGCAGTTCTTC. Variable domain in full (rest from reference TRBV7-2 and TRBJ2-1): GAGVSQSPSNKVTEKGKDVELRCDPISGHTALYWYRQSLGQGLEFLIYFQGNSAPDKSGLPSDRFSAERTGGSVSTLTIQRTQQEDSAVYLCASSPPGTGIYNEQFFGPGTRLTVL.

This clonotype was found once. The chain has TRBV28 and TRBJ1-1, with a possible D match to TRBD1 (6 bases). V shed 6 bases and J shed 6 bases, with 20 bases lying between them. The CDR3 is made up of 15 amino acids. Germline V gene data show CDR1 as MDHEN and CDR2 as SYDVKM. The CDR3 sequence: CASRPKQGWGAEAFF. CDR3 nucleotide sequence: TGTGCCAGCAGACCGAAACAGGGTTGGGGGGCTGAAGCTTTCTTT.

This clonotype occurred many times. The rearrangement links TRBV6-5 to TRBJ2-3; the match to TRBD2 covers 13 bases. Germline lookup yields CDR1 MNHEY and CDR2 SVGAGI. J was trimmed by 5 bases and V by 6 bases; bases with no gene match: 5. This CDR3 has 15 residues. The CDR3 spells CASRLAGGQGDTQYF. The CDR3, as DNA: TGTGCCAGCAGACTAGCGGGGGGGCAGGGAGATACGCAGTATTTT.

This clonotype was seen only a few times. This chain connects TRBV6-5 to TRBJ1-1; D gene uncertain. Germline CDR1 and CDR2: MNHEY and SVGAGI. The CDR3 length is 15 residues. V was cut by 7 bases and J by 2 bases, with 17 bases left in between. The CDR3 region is CASTYRKAANTEAFF. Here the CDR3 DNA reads TGTGCCAGCACCTACCGCAAGGCAGCCAACACTGAAGCTTTCTTT.

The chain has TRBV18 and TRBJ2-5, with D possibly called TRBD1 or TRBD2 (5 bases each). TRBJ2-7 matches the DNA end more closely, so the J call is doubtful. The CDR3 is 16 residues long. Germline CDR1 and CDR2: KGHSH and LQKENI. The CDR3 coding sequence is TGTGCCAGCTCACTGCTTGGGACGGAGAATAACTACGAGCAGTACTTC. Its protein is CASSLLGTENNYEQYF.

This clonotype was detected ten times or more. CDR3 residues: CASSLPPGNEQFF. The CDR3, as DNA: TGTGCCAGCAGTCTCCCGCCGGGCAATGAGCAGTTCTTC. The chain joins TRBV6-2 or TRBV6-3 to TRBJ2-1; D remains ambiguous. V gave up 5 bases and J gave up 6 bases, with 11 bases separating them. Per germline, CDR1 MNHEY and CDR2 SVGEGT. The CDR3 loop spans 13 amino acids.

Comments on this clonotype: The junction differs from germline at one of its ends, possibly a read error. The CDR3: CASSPNEGDTRYF. For the CDR3, the DNA is TGTGCCAGCAGCCCTAATGAAGGGGATACGCGGTATTTT. V gene TRBV7-3 combines with J gene TRBJ2-3; TRBD1 might be the D (5 bases). CDR1 and CDR2 (germline): SGHTA, FQGTGA. CDR3 length: 13 residues.

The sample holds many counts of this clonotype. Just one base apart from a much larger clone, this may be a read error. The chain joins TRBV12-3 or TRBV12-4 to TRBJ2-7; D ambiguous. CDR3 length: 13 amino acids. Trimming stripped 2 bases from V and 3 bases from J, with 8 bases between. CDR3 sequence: CASSLHTGYEQYF. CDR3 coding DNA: TGTGCCAGCAGTTTACACACGGGCTACGAGCAGTACTTC.

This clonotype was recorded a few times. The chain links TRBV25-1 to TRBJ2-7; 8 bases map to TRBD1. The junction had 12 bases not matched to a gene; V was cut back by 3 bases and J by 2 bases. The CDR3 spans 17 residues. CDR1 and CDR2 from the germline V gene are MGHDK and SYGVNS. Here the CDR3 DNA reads TGTGCCAGCAGTGAGGTGGATAAAGGACAGGGAGCCTACGAGCAGTACTTC. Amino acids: CASSEVDKGQGAYEQYF.

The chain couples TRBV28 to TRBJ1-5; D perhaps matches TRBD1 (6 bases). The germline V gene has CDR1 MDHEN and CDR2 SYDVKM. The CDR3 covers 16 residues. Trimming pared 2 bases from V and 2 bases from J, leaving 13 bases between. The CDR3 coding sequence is TGTGCCAGCAGTTTACCTATACAGGGAGGCAATCAGCCCCAGCATTTT. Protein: CASSLPIQGGNQPQHF. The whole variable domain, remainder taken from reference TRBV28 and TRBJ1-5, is DVKVTQSSRYLVKRTGEKVFLECVQDMDHENMFWYRQDPGLGLRLIYFSYDVKMKEKGDIPEGYSVSREKKERFSLILESASTNQTSMYLCASSLPIQGGNQPQHFGDGTRLSIL.